The 8 T cell receptor beta chains below were found in one sample sequenced in a study of T cells in localized non-small cell lung cancer. Produced via immunoSEQ multiplex PCR; TCRdb's table is partial and in-frame only. The sample holds about 41,000 clones, 83% seen once. This specimen was PBMCs, taken before any cancer treatment. These receptors originate from a man aged 40 to 69 with stage II lung adenocarcinoma.

The J gene is TRBJ1-6, the V gene TRBV6-5; a possible D gene is TRBD1 (5 bases). Germline lookup yields CDR1 MNHEY and CDR2 SVGAGI. V was trimmed by 6 bases and J by 7 bases, leaving 16 bases between them. The CDR3 sequence is 15 residues long. For the CDR3, the DNA is TGTGCCAGCAGGGAAAGGGACGGGGAGAATTCACCCCTCCACTTT. Its protein is CASRERDGENSPLHF.

V gene TRBV5-1 combines with J gene TRBJ1-1, with D unresolved. This CDR3 is built from 13 residues. The V gene lost 6 bases and the J gene lost 0 bases, with 9 bases spanning the gap. Germline loops: CDR1 SGHRS, CDR2 YFSETQ. The CDR3 coding sequence is TGCGCCAGCACGGCAGGAATGAACACTGAAGCTTTCTTT. Its protein product is CASTAGMNTEAFF.

The chain uses TRBV6-6 and TRBJ2-1; D remains ambiguous. From germline, CDR1 is MNHNY and CDR2 SVGAGI (reference sequence). CDR3 size: 13 residues. Trimming stripped 6 bases from V and 2 bases from J, with 8 bases between. The CDR3 DNA is TGTGCCAGCAGCCTCCGAGCCTACAATGAGCAGTTCTTC. The encoded protein is CASSLRAYNEQFF.

This rearrangement joins TRBV14 to TRBJ1-4, with D hard to call. Germline-derived CDR1 and CDR2 are SGHDN and FVKESK. V was shortened by 3 bases and J by 5 bases, with 7 bases between the two germline ends. The CDR3 contains 13 residues. CDR3 bases: TGTGCCAGCAGCCAGGTTCGGAATGAAAAACTGTTTTTT. Translated, it gives CASSQVRNEKLFF.

This chain joins TRBV6-1 and TRBJ2-3, with a possible D match to TRBD1 (5 bases). The germline V gene encodes CDR1 MNHNS and CDR2 SASEGT. V was shortened by 8 bases and J by 1 base, with 16 bases between the two germline ends. The CDR3 loop spans 15 amino acids. In DNA form, the CDR3 reads TGTGCCAGCGGATCGGGCAGGGCAGGCACAGATACGCAGTATTTT. It is translated as CASGSGRAGTDTQYF.

V is TRBV5-5 and J is TRBJ2-2; D is uncertain. V lost 4 bases, J lost 2 bases, and 3 bases lay in between. The germline gives CDR1 SGHKS, CDR2 YYEKEE (reference sequence). The CDR3 is made up of 12 amino acids. CDR3 DNA: TGTGCCAGCAGCAAAAACACCGGGGAGCTGTTTTTT. This sequence encodes CASSKNTGELFF.

V and J are TRBV10-3 and TRBJ2-5, with 7 bases that match TRBD2. The CDR3 runs 14 residues. Germline lookup yields CDR1 ENHRY and CDR2 SYGVKD. V lost 10 bases and J lost 1; bases outside the gene matches: 9. The CDR3 region is CATGGGVGQETQYF. The DNA for the CDR3 is TGTGCCACCGGCGGGGGTGTAGGCCAAGAGACCCAGTACTTC.

The V call is TRBV6-6, the J call TRBJ1-6, with unresolved D. This CDR3 has 12 residues. V dropped 4 bases and J dropped 10 bases, with 8 bases sitting between them. Looked up from germline, CDR1 is MNHNY and CDR2 is SVGAGI (reference sequence). CDR3 DNA sequence: TGTGCCAGCAGTTCGGGTAGATCACCCCTCCACTTT. Encoded protein: CASSSGRSPLHF.